The 5 T cell receptor beta chains below come from one sample, sequenced in a study of graft-versus-host responses after intestinal transplantation. What these receptors recognize is not known. Profiling relied on immunoSEQ multiplex PCR, and the TCRdb table lists in-frame clones only, not all of them. The sample carries approximately 86,000 clones, about 90% recorded once. The source was unstimulated CD8+ T cells sorted from spleen or lymph node cells, collected before transplant. The receptor set was obtained from a human donor who was the organ donor for an intestinal transplant.

V gene TRBV7-9 combines with J gene TRBJ2-5; 14 bases line up with TRBD2. Trimming took 5 bases from V and 5 from J; bases not matched to a gene: 7. The CDR3 extends over 16 amino acids. Germline V gene data show CDR1 as SEHNR and CDR2 as FQNEAQ (reference sequence). The CDR3 sequence: CASSPQTSGGAETQYF. Written as DNA, the CDR3 is TGTGCCAGCAGCCCTCAGACTAGCGGGGGGGCTGAGACCCAGTACTTC.

V and J are TRBV5-4 and TRBJ2-7, with D perhaps TRBD1 (6 bases). This CDR3 spans 15 amino acids. Trimming removed 4 bases at V and 3 bases at J, with 17 bases between. Germline values: CDR1 SGHNT, CDR2 YYREEE (reference sequence). In DNA, the CDR3 is TGTGCCAGCAGCATGGGACAATCGAGTAACTACGAGCAGTACTTC. Translation: CASSMGQSSNYEQYF.

The chain recombines TRBV9 with TRBJ2-7; 7 nucleotides agree with TRBD1. This CDR3 spans 15 amino acids. The V gene's germline CDR1 is SGDLS and CDR2 YYNGEE. V shed 0 bases and J 0 bases; nucleotides not matched to a gene: 3. The CDR3 loop reads CASSVGAGGSYEQYF. CDR3 bases: TGTGCCAGCAGCGTAGGTGCAGGGGGCTCCTACGAGCAGTACTTC. Combining the CDR3 with reference TRBV9 and TRBJ2-7 gives the whole variable domain DSGVTQTPKHLITATGQRVTLRCSPRSGDLSVYWYQQSLDQGLQFLIQYYNGEERAKGNILERFSAQQFPDLHSELNLSSLELGDSALYFCASSVGAGGSYEQYFGPGTRLTVT.

The chain carries TRBV9 and TRBJ1-1; TRBD1 matches 7 bases. This CDR3 is built from 14 residues. Germline V CDR1 and CDR2: SGDLS, YYNGEE. V lost 4 bases to trimming and J lost 3 bases; unmatched junction nucleotides: 6. CDR3 nucleotides: TGTGCCAGCAGCCCCTGGACAGGCGACACTGAAGCTTTCTTT. Its translation is CASSPWTGDTEAFF.

This clone appeared a single time. The CDR3 DNA sequence: TGTGCCAGCAGCGTATTTAGCGGGGGGGCGAACACCGGGGAGCTGTTTTTT. Translating gives CASSVFSGGANTGELFF. The chain carries TRBV7-3 and TRBJ2-2; the match to TRBD2 covers 11 bases. The germline V gene encodes CDR1 SGHTA and CDR2 FQGTGA. Germline trimming cut 5 bases from V and 0 bases from J; bases unmatched to any gene: 5. The CDR3 sequence is 17 residues long.